The 9 T cell receptor beta chains in this list originate from one sample, sequenced in a study of T cell repertoires in cytomegalovirus infection. These TCRs are of unknown antigen specificity. TCRdb re-called the reads through MiXCR, storing one row per CDR3 protein. The data contain about 700,000 distinct CDR3 sequences, about 30% of them seen just once; the ten biggest clones take up 18%. The sample consisted of cultured PBMCs, taken from culture after CMV antigen stimulation. Every receptor here comes from a human donor in good health (CMV status not recorded). Some clones in this sample may be carry-over from other donors' samples.

Only one count was recorded for this clonotype. Relative to the germline gene, one junction end is altered; a read error may explain this. The V gene is TRBV5-4, the J gene TRBJ2-1, with 9 bases that match TRBD1. Germline loops: CDR1 SGHNT, CDR2 YYREEE (reference sequence). The CDR3 spans 12 residues. The CDR3 nucleotides are TGTGCCAGCAGCTTACCGGGGGACAGGGCACTCTTC. It encodes CASSLPGDRALF.

This clonotype was picked up a small number of times. The chain has TRBV4-3 and TRBJ1-5; D uncertain. Trimming pared 3 bases from V and 9 bases from J, leaving 12 bases between. This CDR3 has 13 amino acids. Looked up from germline, CDR1 is LGHNA and CDR2 is YSLEER. The CDR3 sequence: CASSQLRPVPQHF. The CDR3 DNA reads TGCGCCAGCAGCCAGCTCCGCCCTGTGCCCCAGCATTTT.

This clonotype was detected a few times. The V and J genes are TRBV6-2 or TRBV6-3 and TRBJ2-7; possible D gene TRBD2, 6 bases. This CDR3 comprises 14 residues. Germline CDR1 and CDR2: MNHEY and SVGEGT. V gave up 2 bases and J gave up 7 bases, with 15 bases separating them. The CDR3 DNA follows: TGTGCCAGCAGTTACAGAGGAGGGGTATGGGAGCAGTACTTC. Its protein product is CASSYRGGVWEQYF.

V usage is TRBV6-6 and J usage is TRBJ2-1; 7 bases fit TRBD2. Germline V gives CDR1 MNHNY, CDR2 SVGAGI (reference sequence). The CDR3 extends over 15 amino acids. Trimming at V came to 5 bases and at J to 1 base, leaving 5 bases not matched to a gene. The CDR3 spells CASSPTGRSYNEQFF. CDR3 coding DNA: TGTGCCAGCAGTCCGACCGGGAGGTCCTACAATGAGCAGTTCTTC.

This clonotype was seen repeatedly, ten times or more. The genes are TRBV4-3 and TRBJ1-1; D not resolved. V was cut by 1 base and J by 2 bases, with 8 bases left in between. The CDR3 is 14 residues long. Germline CDR1 reads LGHNA; CDR2 reads YSLEER. The CDR3: CASSQVLRNTEAFF. In DNA, the CDR3 is TGCGCCAGCAGCCAAGTTCTCAGAAACACTGAAGCTTTCTTT.

This clonotype came up a few times. The rearrangement joins TRBV12-5 to TRBJ2-1; 9 nucleotides agree with TRBD2. In germline, CDR1 is LGHNT, CDR2 FRNRAP. With V trimmed by 1 base and J by 6 bases, 7 bases remained unmatched. There are 16 residues in the CDR3. The CDR3 loop is CASGLGTSAFTNEQFF. CDR3 nucleotides: TGTGCTAGTGGTTTGGGGACTAGCGCTTTCACCAATGAGCAGTTCTTC.

The rearrangement links TRBV19 to TRBJ2-7, with 7 bases that match TRBD1. The CDR3 consists of 15 residues. Per the germline V gene, CDR1 is LNHDA and CDR2 is SQIVND (reference sequence). The V and J ends lost 4 bases and 3 bases, in that order; junction bases with no gene match: 9. CDR3 in amino acids: CASSTSLGTDYEQYF. CDR3 bases: TGTGCCAGTAGTACCAGCCTGGGGACAGACTACGAGCAGTACTTC.

This clonotype has just a few counts. A read error may account for a junction end that differs from germline. This chain connects TRBV6-2 or TRBV6-3 to TRBJ1-1; D is uncertain. The germline gives CDR1 MNHEY, CDR2 SVGEGT. CDR3 length: 14 residues. This CDR3 is CASTYEAQNTEAFF. CDR3 bases: TGTGCCAGCACTTACGAAGCGCAGAACACTGAAGCTTTCTTT.

This clonotype occurred a few times. Here the CDR3 reads CASSLVTSGSGTDTQYF. CDR3 DNA sequence: TGTGCCAGCAGCTTAGTTACCAGCGGGAGCGGCACAGATACGCAGTATTTT. The genes are TRBV7-2 and TRBJ2-3, with 8 nucleotides matching TRBD2. CDR3 length equals 17 residues. Germline CDR1 reads SGHTA; CDR2 reads FQGNSA. Trimming removed 1 base from V and 1 base from J; junction bases left unmatched: 7.